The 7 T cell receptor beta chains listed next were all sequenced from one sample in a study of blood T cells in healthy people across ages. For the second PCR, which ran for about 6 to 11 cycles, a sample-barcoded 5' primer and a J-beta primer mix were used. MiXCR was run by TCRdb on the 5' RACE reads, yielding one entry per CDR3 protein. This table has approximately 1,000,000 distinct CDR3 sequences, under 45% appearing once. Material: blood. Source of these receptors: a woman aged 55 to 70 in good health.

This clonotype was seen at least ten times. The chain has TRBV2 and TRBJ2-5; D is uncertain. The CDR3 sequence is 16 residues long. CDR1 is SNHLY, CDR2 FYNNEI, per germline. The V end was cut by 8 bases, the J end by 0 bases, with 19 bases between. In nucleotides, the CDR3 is TGTGCCAGCGTTTTAACGGTGACGGCGTACCAAGAGACCCAGTACTTC. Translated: CASVLTVTAYQETQYF.

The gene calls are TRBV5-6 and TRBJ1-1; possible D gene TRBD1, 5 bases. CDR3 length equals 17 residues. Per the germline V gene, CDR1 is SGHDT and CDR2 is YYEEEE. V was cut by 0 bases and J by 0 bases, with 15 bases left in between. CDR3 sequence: CASSLGGRGPMNTEAFF. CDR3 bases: TGTGCCAGCAGCTTGGGTGGGAGGGGCCCTATGAACACTGAAGCTTTCTTT.

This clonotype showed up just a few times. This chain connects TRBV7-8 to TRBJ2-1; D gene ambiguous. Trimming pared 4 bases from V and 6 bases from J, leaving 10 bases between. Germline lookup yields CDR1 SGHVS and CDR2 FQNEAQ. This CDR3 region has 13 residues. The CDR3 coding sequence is TGTGCCAGCAGCTCCATCGTGGGCAATGAGCAGTTCTTC. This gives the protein CASSSIVGNEQFF.

CDR3 DNA: TGCGCCAGCAGCTTGTTGGGACTAGCGGGAAAAGGCCAAGAGACCCAGTACTTC. Its protein product is CASSLLGLAGKGQETQYF. The rearrangement uses TRBV5-1 and TRBJ2-5; 13 nucleotides agree with TRBD2. CDR3 length: 18 amino acids. Losses at the gene ends were 1 base for V and 1 base for J; bases not matched to a gene: 7. From germline, CDR1 is SGHRS and CDR2 YFSETQ.

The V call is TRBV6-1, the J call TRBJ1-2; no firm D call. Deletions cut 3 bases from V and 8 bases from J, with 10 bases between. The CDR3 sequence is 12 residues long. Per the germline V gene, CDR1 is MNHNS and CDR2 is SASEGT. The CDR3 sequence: CASSDSTRGYTF. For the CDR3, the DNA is TGTGCCAGCAGTGACTCCACTAGGGGCTACACCTTC.

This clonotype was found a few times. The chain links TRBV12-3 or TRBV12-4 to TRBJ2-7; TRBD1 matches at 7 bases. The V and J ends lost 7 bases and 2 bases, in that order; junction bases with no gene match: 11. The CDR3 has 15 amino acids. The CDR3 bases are TGTGCCAGCACCCAGGGTTGGGACAGTACCTACGAGCAGTACTTC. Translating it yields CASTQGWDSTYEQYF.

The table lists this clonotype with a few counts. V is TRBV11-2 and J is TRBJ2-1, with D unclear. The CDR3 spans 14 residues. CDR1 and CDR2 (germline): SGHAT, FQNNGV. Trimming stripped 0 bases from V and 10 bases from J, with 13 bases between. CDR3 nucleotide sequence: TGTGCCAGCAGCTTAGATCCCGTCCCCGGGGAGCAGTTCTTC. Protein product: CASSLDPVPGEQFF.